The 15 T cell receptor beta chains given below trace back to one sample, sequenced in a study of T cell responses to AZD1222 COVID-19 vaccine. The method was immunoSEQ multiplex PCR; TCRdb's version includes in-frame clones alone and lacks a portion of them. The sample carries about 170,000 clones, approximately 92% recorded once. Material: peripheral blood, obtained on day 0 of AZD1222 vaccination. These receptors came from an adult in good health.

The chain carries TRBV20-1 and TRBJ1-1; D is perhaps TRBD1 (5 bases). Germline-derived CDR1 and CDR2 are DFQATT and SNEGSKA (reference sequence). The CDR3 runs to 11 residues. V was trimmed by 7 bases and J by 10 bases, leaving 16 bases between them. CDR3 sequence reads: CSVGGTAGAFF. Here the CDR3 DNA reads TGCAGTGTTGGGGGGACGGCCGGAGCTTTCTTT.

The chain uses TRBV19 and TRBJ1-2, with D possibly matching TRBD1 (5 bases). This CDR3 spans 15 amino acids. Germline values: CDR1 LNHDA, CDR2 SQIVND (reference sequence). The germline V and J ends were trimmed by 3 bases and 0 bases, with 11 bases remaining between them. CDR3 sequence reads: CASSIPARANYGYTF. The DNA for the CDR3 is TGTGCCAGTAGTATCCCGGCCAGGGCTAACTATGGCTACACCTTC.

The chain recombines TRBV5-6 with TRBJ1-5; no reliable D call. Germline V lookup: CDR1 SGHDT, CDR2 YYEEEE. Trimming removed 7 bases from V and 0 bases from J, with 11 bases in between. The CDR3 has 14 amino acids. CDR3 sequence: CASQRYDSNQPQHF. DNA of the CDR3: TGTGCCAGCCAACGGTACGATAGCAATCAGCCCCAGCATTTT.

This sequence joins TRBV18 and TRBJ2-3, with 7 positions matching TRBD2. The CDR3 loop spans 17 amino acids. The V segment lost 0 bases and the J segment 0 bases; nucleotides outside the gene matches: 6. CDR1 and CDR2 from the germline V gene are KGHSH and LQKENI. In DNA, the CDR3 is TGTGCCAGCTCACCACCGTCTGGAGCGGGAAGCACAGATACGCAGTATTTT. Translated, it gives CASSPPSGAGSTDTQYF.

This chain joins TRBV9 and TRBJ2-1; D may be TRBD1 (6 bases). The CDR3 is 17 residues long. Trimming removed 7 bases at V and 3 bases at J, with 23 bases between. Looked up from germline, CDR1 is SGDLS and CDR2 is YYNGEE. The CDR3 sequence is CASAFQQGPPVYNEQFF. The DNA of the CDR3 is TGTGCCAGCGCCTTTCAACAGGGCCCACCCGTCTACAATGAGCAGTTCTTC.

This clone was observed once. The V and J genes are TRBV7-9 and TRBJ2-5; D ambiguous. Trimming took 1 base from V and 1 from J, leaving 7 bases between them. The CDR3 covers 14 residues. CDR1 is SEHNR and CDR2 is FQNEAQ in the germline V gene (reference sequence). The CDR3 DNA is TGTGCCAGCAGCTTAGTGTCAGGCCAAGAGACCCAGTACTTC. Its protein product is CASSLVSGQETQYF.

The rearrangement links TRBV19 to TRBJ2-1; 8 nucleotides agree with TRBD2. V lost 5 bases, J lost 9 bases, and 12 bases stayed unmatched. This CDR3 is built from 15 residues. CDR1 and CDR2 from the germline V gene are LNHDA and SQIVND (reference sequence). In DNA form, the CDR3 reads TGTGCCAGTAGTCTTGACGGGAGGGCCCTCGGTGAGCAGTTCTTC. Encoded protein: CASSLDGRALGEQFF.

The chain is built from TRBV24-1 and TRBJ1-5; 11 bases are a match to TRBD1. CDR1 is KGHDR and CDR2 is SFDVKD in the germline V gene. The CDR3 consists of 14 residues. The V segment lost 10 bases and the J segment 5 bases; nucleotides outside the gene matches: 6. The chain's CDR3 is CATFGQGAHQPQHF. CDR3 DNA sequence: TGTGCCACATTCGGACAGGGGGCTCATCAGCCCCAGCATTTT.

The chain couples TRBV5-1 to TRBJ2-7, with TRBD2 matching over 7 bases. The CDR3 length is 15 residues. V dropped 0 bases and J dropped 7; count of bases not matched to a gene: 10. The germline V gene has CDR1 SGHRS and CDR2 YFSETQ. The CDR3 DNA is TGCGCCAGCAGCTTGGGGGGAAGCGGGAATCAGGAGCAGTACTTC. It codes for CASSLGGSGNQEQYF.

In the case of this clone: Relative to the germline gene, one junction end is altered; a read error may explain this. The chain joins TRBV10-3 to TRBJ1-1, with a possible D match to TRBD1 (6 bases). The CDR3 is 13 residues long. Germline lookup yields CDR1 ENHRY and CDR2 SYGVKD. The CDR3 region has the DNA TGTGCCCTCAGACAGGAGGTGAACACTGAAGCTTTCTTT. Its protein is CALRQEVNTEAFF.

The chain combines TRBV2 with TRBJ2-7; D call uncertain. CDR1 is SNHLY and CDR2 is FYNNEI in the germline V gene. The V end lost 4 bases, the J end lost 2 bases, and 9 bases lay between the germline ends. The CDR3 covers 13 residues. CDR3 sequence: CASSVTVTYEQYF. The CDR3 DNA is TGTGCCAGCAGTGTGACCGTAACCTACGAGCAGTACTTC.

The chain is built from TRBV7-9 and TRBJ2-3; D is perhaps TRBD2 (5 bases). This CDR3 has 15 residues. From germline, CDR1 is SEHNR and CDR2 FQNEAQ (reference sequence). V lost 1 base and J lost 5, with 13 bases in between. The CDR3 coding sequence is TGTGCCAGCAGCTTAGTGACGGGGAGTAAAGATACGCAGTATTTT. Its protein product is CASSLVTGSKDTQYF.

The chain links TRBV12-3 or TRBV12-4 to TRBJ2-5; D gene uncertain. This CDR3 has 12 amino acids. The V gene lost 6 bases and the J gene lost 5 bases, with 10 bases spanning the gap. CDR3 coding DNA: TGTGCCAGCAGCCCAGAGTGGGAGACCCAGTACTTC. This gives the protein CASSPEWETQYF.

The rearrangement links TRBV3-1 (or the pseudogene TRBV3-2) to TRBJ1-1; 12 bases match TRBD1. The J segment lost 5 bases and the V segment lost 1 base, leaving 5 bases of the junction unmatched. The germline V gene has CDR1 LGHDT and CDR2 YNNKEL (reference sequence). There are 16 residues in the CDR3. The CDR3: CASSQGDRGRRTEAFF. The CDR3, as DNA: TGTGCCAGCAGCCAAGGGGACAGGGGGCGTAGAACTGAAGCTTTCTTT.

The gene calls are TRBV28 and TRBJ1-1; D might be TRBD1 (6 bases). Germline V CDR1 and CDR2: MDHEN, SYDVKM. Trimming took off 8 bases at V and 10 bases at J, with 17 bases between the two ends. The CDR3 covers 12 residues. CDR3 DNA: TGTGCCAGCGCAACAGGGCCGGTGGTAGCTTTCTTT. The encoded protein is CASATGPVVAFF.